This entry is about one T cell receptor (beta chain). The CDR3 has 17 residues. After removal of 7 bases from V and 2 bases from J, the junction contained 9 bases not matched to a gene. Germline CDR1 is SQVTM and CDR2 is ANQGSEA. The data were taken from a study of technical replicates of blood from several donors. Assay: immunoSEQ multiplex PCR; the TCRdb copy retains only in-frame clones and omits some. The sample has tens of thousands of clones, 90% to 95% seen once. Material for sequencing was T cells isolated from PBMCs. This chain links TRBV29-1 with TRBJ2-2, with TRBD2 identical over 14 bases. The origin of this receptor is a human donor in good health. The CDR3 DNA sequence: TGCAGCGCCGACCCGGGACTAGCGGGGGTCAACACCGGGGAGCTGTTTTTT. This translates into CSADPGLAGVNTGELFF.